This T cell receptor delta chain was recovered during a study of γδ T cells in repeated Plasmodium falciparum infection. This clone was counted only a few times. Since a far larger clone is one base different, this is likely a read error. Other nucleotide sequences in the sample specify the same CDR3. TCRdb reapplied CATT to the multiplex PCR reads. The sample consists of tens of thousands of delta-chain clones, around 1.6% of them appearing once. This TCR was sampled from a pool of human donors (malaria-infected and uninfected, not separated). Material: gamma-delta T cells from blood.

CDR3 sequence reads: CALGELLWGTSLKYTDKLIF. CDR3 bases: TGTGCTCTTGGGGAGTTACTATGGGGGACGAGTTTAAAGTACACCGATAAACTCATCTTT. The V call is TRDV1, the J call TRDJ1; 7 bases align to TRDD3. The V segment lost 3 bases and the J segment 0 bases; nucleotides outside the gene matches: 19. CDR1 is TSWWSYY, CDR2 QGS, per germline. CDR3 size: 20 residues.